The T cell receptor (beta chain) described here comes from a study of shared clonotypes between healthy human individuals. Background on the study: The donor pool was made up of two women and a few men aged 18 to 49.

Points from the study as a whole: Genetic and exposure-history diversity was limited by the small donor number.

Regarding this clone: What it recognizes is unknown.

This CDR3 comprises 14 residues. With 2 bases removed from V and 1 base from J, the gap between germline ends came to 9 bases. Germline V gene sequence: CDR1 SGHRS, CDR2 YFSETQ. Across several immunoSEQ plates, the genomic DNA of each subset was split evenly. Unsorted PBMC DNA went through sequencing on ten immunoSEQ deep assay plates. Only in-frame clones appear in the TCRdb table, and some are missing; sequencing was by immunoSEQ multiplex PCR. The sample lists 500,000 to 650,000 clones, roughly 79% occurring once. The receptor's source is a woman between 35 and 50 years old in good health. Some clones in this sample may be carry-over from other donors' samples. The chain links TRBV5-1 to TRBJ1-1; unclear D gene. Sequencing used PBMCs. DNA of the CDR3: TGCGCCAGCAGCTTAAGTGGCCGGAACACTGAAGCTTTCTTT. As protein: CASSLSGRNTEAFF.